This T cell receptor beta chain derives from a study of T cells in Graves' hyperthyroidism and ophthalmopathy. For the study at large: Peripheral blood was collected at initial diagnosis, before any treatment.

This clonotype turned up a few times. V was cut by 4 bases and J by 1 base, with 11 bases left in between. Germline assignment: CDR1 SGHRS and CDR2 YFSETQ. The CDR3 loop spans 14 amino acids. Amplified TCR beta CDR3 regions came from RNA transcripts. Primed by the HTBI set, a first-round RT-PCR was run on the TCR CDR3. MiXCR was run by TCRdb on the multiplex PCR reads, yielding one entry per CDR3 protein. The repertoire holds about 600,000 distinct CDR3 sequences, with 13% to 15% as singletons. Each diagnosis was grounded in clinical symptoms, serum thyroxine and TRAb, thyroid ultrasound, and orbital computed tomography.

Input material: blood. The TCR sequence derives from a woman aged 45-59 years with Graves' ophthalmopathy. The J gene is TRBJ1-1, the V gene TRBV5-1; D unclear. The CDR3 region is CASSLHPKNTEAFF. In DNA form, the CDR3 reads TGCGCCAGCAGCCTACACCCAAAGAACACTGAAGCTTTCTTT.